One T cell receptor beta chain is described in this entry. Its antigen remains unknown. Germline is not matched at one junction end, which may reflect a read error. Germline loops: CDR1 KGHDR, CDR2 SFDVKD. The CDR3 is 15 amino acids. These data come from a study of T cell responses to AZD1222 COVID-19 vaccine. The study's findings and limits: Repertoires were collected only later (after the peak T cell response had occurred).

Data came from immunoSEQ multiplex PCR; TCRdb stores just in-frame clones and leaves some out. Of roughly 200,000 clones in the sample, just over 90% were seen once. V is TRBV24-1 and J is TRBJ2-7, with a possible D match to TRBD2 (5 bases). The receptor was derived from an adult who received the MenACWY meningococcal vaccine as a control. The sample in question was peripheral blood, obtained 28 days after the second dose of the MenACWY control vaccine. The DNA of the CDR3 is TGTGCCACCAGTGGTGACGGGGTAGAATCCTTCGAGCAGTACTTC. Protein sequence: CATSGDGVESFEQYF.